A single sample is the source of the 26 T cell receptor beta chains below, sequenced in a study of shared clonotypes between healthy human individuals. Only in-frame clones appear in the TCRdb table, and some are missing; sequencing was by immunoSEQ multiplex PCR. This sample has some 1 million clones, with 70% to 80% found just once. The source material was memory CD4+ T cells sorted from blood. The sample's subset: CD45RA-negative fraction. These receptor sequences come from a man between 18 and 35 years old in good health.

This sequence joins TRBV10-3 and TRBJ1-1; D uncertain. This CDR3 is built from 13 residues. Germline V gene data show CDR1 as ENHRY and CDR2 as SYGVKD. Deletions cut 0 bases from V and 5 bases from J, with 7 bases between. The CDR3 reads CAISESSGTEAFF. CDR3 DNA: TGTGCCATCAGTGAGTCAAGTGGAACTGAAGCTTTCTTT.

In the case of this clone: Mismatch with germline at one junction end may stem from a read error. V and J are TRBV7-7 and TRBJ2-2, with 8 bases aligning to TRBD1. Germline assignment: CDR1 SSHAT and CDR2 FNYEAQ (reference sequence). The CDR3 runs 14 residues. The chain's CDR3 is CASSHDRGTGELFF. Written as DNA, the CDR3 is TGTGCTAGCAGTCATGACAGGGGCACCGGGGAGCTGTTTTTT.

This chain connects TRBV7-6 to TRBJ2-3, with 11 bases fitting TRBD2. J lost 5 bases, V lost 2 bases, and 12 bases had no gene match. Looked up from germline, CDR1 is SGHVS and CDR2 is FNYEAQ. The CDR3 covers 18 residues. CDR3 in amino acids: CASSLRLAGGDWGDTQYF. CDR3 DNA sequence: TGTGCCAGCAGCTTACGCCTAGCGGGAGGCGATTGGGGAGATACGCAGTATTTT.

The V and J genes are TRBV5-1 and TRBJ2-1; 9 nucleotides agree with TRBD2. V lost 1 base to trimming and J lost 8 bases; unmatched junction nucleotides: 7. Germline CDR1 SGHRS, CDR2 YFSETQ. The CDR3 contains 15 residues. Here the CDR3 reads CASSLWASGVDEQFF. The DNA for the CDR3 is TGCGCCAGCAGCTTGTGGGCTAGCGGGGTGGATGAGCAGTTCTTC.

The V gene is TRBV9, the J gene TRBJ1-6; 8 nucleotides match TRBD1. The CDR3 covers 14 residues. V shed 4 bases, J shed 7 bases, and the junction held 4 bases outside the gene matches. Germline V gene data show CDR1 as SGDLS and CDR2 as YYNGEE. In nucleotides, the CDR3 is TGTGCCAGCAGCCTGGGACAGGCGAATTCACCCCTCCACTTT. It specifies CASSLGQANSPLHF.

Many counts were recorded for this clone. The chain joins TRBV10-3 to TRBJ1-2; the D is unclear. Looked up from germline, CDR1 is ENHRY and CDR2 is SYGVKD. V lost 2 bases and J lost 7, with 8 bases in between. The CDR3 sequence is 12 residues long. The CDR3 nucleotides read TGTGCCATCAGTGAGAGCCAGGTTGGCTACACCTTC. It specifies CAISESQVGYTF.

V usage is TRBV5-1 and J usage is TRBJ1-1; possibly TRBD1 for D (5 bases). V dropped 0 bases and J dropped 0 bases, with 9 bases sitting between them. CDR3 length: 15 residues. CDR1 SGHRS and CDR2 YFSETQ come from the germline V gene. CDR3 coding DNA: TGCGCCAGCAGCTTGGGCGGCAGGGTGAACACTGAAGCTTTCTTT. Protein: CASSLGGRVNTEAFF.

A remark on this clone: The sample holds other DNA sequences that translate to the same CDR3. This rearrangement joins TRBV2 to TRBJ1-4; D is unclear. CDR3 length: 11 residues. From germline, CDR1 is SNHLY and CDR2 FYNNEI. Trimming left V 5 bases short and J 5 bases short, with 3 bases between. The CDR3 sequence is CASSLNEKLFF. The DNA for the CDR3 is TGTGCCAGCAGTCTGAATGAAAAACTGTTTTTT.

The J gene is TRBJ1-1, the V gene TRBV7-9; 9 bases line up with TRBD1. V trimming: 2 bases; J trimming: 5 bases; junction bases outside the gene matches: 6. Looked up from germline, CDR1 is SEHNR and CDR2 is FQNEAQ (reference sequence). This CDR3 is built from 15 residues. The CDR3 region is CASSLYGTGKTEAFF. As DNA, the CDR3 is TGTGCCAGCAGCTTATACGGGACAGGGAAAACTGAAGCTTTCTTT. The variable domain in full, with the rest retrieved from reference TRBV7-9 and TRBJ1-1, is DTGVSQNPRHKITKRGQNVTFRCDPISEHNRLYWYRQTLGQGPEFLTYFQNEAQLEKSRLLSDRFSAERPKGSFSTLEIQRTEQGDSAMYLCASSLYGTGKTEAFFGQGTRLTVV.

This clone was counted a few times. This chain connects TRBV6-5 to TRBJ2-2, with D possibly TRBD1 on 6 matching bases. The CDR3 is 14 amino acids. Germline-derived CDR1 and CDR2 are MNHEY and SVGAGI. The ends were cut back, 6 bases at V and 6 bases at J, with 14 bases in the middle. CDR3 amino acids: CASRTQGFAGELFF. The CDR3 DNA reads TGTGCCAGCAGGACACAGGGCTTTGCCGGGGAGCTGTTTTTT.

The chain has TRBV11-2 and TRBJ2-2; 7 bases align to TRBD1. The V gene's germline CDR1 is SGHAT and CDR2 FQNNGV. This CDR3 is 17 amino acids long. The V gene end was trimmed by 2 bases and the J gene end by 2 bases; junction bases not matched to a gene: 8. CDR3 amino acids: CASSLSYRDRNTGELFF. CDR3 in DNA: TGTGCCAGCAGCTTATCGTACAGGGACAGAAACACCGGGGAGCTGTTTTTT.

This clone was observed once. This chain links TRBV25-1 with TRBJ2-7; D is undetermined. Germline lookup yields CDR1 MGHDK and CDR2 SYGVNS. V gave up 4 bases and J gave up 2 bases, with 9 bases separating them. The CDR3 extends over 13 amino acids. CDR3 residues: CASSVGGAYEQYF. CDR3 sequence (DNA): TGTGCCAGCAGTGTAGGTGGGGCCTACGAGCAGTACTTC.

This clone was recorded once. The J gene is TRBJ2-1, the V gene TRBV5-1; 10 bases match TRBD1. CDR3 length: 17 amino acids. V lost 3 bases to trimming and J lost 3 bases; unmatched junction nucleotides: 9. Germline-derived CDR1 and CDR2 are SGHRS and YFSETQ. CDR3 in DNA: TGCGCCAGCAGCTGGGGGACAGGGGCACCCCTCTACAATGAGCAGTTCTTC. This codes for CASSWGTGAPLYNEQFF.

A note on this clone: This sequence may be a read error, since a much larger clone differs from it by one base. The DNA of the CDR3 is TGTGCCAGCAGCCAGGGACAGGGGGCCTACGAGCAGTACTTC. Translation: CASSQGQGAYEQYF. V and J are TRBV7-3 and TRBJ2-7, with 11 positions matching TRBD1. This CDR3 is built from 14 residues. Germline V gene lookup returns CDR1 SGHTA and CDR2 FQGTGA. With 5 bases clipped from V and 2 bases from J, the junction kept 2 bases outside the gene matches.

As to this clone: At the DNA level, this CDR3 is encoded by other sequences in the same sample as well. CDR3 sequence (DNA): TGTGCCAGCAGTCGAACGAACACTGAAGCTTTCTTT. Its protein is CASSRTNTEAFF. The chain couples TRBV6-1 to TRBJ1-1; unclear D gene. V lost 5 bases to trimming and J lost 1 base, with 5 bases between them. This CDR3 is built from 12 residues. Per the germline V gene, CDR1 is MNHNS and CDR2 is SASEGT.

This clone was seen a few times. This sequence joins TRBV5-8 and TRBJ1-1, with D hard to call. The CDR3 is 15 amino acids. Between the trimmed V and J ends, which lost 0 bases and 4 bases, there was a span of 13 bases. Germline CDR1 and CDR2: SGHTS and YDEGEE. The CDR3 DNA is TGTGCCAGCAGCTTGGTCACGGCCCGGAGCACTGAAGCTTTCTTT. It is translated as CASSLVTARSTEAFF.

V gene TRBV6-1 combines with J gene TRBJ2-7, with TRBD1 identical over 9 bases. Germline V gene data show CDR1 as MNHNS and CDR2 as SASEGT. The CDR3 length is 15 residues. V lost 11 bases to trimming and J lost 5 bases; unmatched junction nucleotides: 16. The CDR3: CAANPTQGAADEQYF. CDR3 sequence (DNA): TGTGCCGCCAACCCGACACAGGGGGCAGCGGACGAGCAGTACTTC.

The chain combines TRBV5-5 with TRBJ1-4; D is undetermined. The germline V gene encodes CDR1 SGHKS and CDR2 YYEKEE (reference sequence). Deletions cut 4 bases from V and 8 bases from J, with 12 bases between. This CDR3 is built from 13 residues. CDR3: CASSLASREKLFF. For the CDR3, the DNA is TGTGCCAGCAGCCTCGCGTCGCGAGAAAAACTGTTTTTT.

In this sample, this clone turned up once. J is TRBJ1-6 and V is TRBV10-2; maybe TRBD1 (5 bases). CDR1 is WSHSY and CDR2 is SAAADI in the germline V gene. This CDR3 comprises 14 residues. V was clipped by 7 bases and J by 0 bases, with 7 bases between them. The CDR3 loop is CASKGSSYNSPLHF. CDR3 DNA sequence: TGCGCCAGCAAGGGGAGCTCCTATAATTCACCCCTCCACTTT.

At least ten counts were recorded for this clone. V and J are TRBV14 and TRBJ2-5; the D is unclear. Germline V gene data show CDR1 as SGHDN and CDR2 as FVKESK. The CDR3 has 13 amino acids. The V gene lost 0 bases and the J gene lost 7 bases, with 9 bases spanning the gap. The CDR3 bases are TGTGCCAGCAGCCAAGACGTGGTAGGGACCCAGTACTTC. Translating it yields CASSQDVVGTQYF.

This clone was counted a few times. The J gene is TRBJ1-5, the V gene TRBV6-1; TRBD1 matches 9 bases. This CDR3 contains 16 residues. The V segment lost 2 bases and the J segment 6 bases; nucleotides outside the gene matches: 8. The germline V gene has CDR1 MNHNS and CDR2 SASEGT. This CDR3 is CASSETLTGGLQPQHF. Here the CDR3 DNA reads TGTGCCAGCAGTGAAACCCTTACAGGGGGCCTTCAGCCCCAGCATTTT.

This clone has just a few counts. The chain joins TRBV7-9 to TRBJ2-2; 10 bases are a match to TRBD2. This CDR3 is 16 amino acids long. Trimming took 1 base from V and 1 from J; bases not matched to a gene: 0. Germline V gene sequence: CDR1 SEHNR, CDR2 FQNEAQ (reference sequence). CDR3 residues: CASSLGTSGNTGELFF. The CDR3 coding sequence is TGTGCCAGCAGCTTAGGGACTAGCGGGAACACCGGGGAGCTGTTTTTT.

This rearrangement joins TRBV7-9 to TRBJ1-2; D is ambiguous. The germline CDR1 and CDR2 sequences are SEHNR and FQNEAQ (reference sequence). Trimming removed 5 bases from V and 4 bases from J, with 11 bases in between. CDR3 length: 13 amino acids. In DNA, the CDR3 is TGTGCCAGCAGCCCCGACGGCTTCTATGGCTACACCTTC. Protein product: CASSPDGFYGYTF.

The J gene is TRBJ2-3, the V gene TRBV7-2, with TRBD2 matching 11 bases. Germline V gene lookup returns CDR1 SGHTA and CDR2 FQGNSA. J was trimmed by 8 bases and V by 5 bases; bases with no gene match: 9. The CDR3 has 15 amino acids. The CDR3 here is CASSRDSGGAGTQYF. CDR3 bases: TGTGCCAGCAGCCGCGATAGCGGGGGGGCCGGTACGCAGTATTTT.

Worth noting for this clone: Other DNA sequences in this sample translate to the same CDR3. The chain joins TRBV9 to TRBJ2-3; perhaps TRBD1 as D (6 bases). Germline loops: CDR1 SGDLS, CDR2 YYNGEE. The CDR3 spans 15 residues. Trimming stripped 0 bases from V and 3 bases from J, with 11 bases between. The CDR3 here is CASSVGQGSTDTQYF. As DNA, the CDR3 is TGTGCCAGCAGCGTAGGCCAGGGGTCGACAGATACGCAGTATTTT. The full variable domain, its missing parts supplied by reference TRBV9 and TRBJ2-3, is DSGVTQTPKHLITATGQRVTLRCSPRSGDLSVYWYQQSLDQGLQFLIQYYNGEERAKGNILERFSAQQFPDLHSELNLSSLELGDSALYFCASSVGQGSTDTQYFGPGTRLTVL.

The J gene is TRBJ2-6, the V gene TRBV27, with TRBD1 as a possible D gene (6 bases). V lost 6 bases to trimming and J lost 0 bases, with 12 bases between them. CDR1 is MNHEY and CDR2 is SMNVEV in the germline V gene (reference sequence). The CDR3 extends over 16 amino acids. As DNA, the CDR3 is TGTGCCAGCAGGGGACACTACCTCTCTGGGGCCAACGTCCTGACTTTC. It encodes CASRGHYLSGANVLTF.